The T cell receptor (beta chain) under discussion was sequenced for a study of a mutant IDH1 vaccine in newly diagnosed glioma. Overall study context: Vaccines were first given 4-6 weeks after radiotherapy alone, or with temozolomide cycles. Antecedent treatment encompassed radiotherapy, temozolomide, or their combination; the majority received both. Visit timing is recorded as week 35 for V12 and week 47 for V13. Study-level findings and limits: Among top peripheral T cell clonotypes, changes seemed unrelated to pseudoprogression.

Time point reported: week 35, safety follow-up. Every vaccination contained 300 ug of the mutant IDH1 20-mer peptide and was paired with topical imiquimod. Points on this clone: Its antigen is unidentified.

V dropped 6 bases and J dropped 6 bases, with 18 bases sitting between them. CDR1 is LNHDA, CDR2 SQIVND, per germline (reference sequence). The CDR3 runs 14 residues. Sequenced by immunoSEQ multiplex PCR; TCRdb stores in-frame clones only, minus some. The sample contains tens of thousands of clones, 84% of which appear only once. The genes are TRBV19 and TRBJ2-7; either TRBD1 or TRBD2 may supply D (5 bases each). This TCR was sampled from a young man with glioma. The sequences come from PBMCs, collected from a glioma patient whose treatment included an IDH1 peptide vaccine. CDR3 sequence: CASSLRDGIREQYF. Written as DNA, the CDR3 is TGTGCCAGTAGCCTCCGGGACGGGATACGCGAGCAGTACTTC.